A single sample gave rise to the 32 T cell receptor beta chains below, sequenced in a study of cytomegalovirus exposure and HLA in healthy donors. The PCR contained 60 Vbeta and 13 Jbeta primers. Some clones are missing from TCRdb's copy, which holds only in-frame ones; the method was immunoSEQ multiplex PCR. The table records approximately 200,000 clones, 75% to 80% of them present only once. The specimen was PBMCs. These receptors came from a young man in good health and CMV-seronegative.

The CDR3 nucleotides read TGTGCCAGCAGCCAGACAGGGCCTGGAAACACCATATATTTT. This translates into CASSQTGPGNTIYF. The chain employs TRBV14 and TRBJ1-3, with 7 bases that match TRBD1. The J segment lost 2 bases and the V segment lost 3 bases, leaving 1 base of the junction unmatched. The CDR3 extends over 14 amino acids. From germline, CDR1 is SGHDN and CDR2 FVKESK.

The J gene is TRBJ1-5, the V gene TRBV27; TRBD1 aligns across 9 bases. Germline-derived CDR1 and CDR2 are MNHEY and SMNVEV (reference sequence). The CDR3 is made up of 17 amino acids. V lost 5 bases, J lost 0 bases, and 8 bases stayed unmatched. In DNA, the CDR3 is TGTGCCAGCAGTGCGATACAGGGGGCGGATAGCAATCAGCCCCAGCATTTT. As protein: CASSAIQGADSNQPQHF.

The chain couples TRBV10-3 to TRBJ1-5, with TRBD1 as a possible D gene (5 bases). The CDR3 spans 14 residues. Germline V gene lookup returns CDR1 ENHRY and CDR2 SYGVKD. The ends were cut back, 7 bases at V and 2 bases at J, with 12 bases in the middle. The chain's CDR3 is CAIKGEAGNQPQHF. DNA for the CDR3: TGTGCCATCAAAGGGGAGGCTGGCAATCAGCCCCAGCATTTT.

The V gene is TRBV7-2, the J gene TRBJ1-2; 11 nucleotides line up with TRBD1. V lost 5 bases to trimming and J lost 4 bases; unmatched junction nucleotides: 9. The CDR3 runs 16 residues. Germline V gives CDR1 SGHTA, CDR2 FQGNSA. The CDR3 loop is CASSTGTGGIIYGYTF. The DNA of the CDR3 is TGTGCCAGCAGCACCGGGACAGGGGGGATTATCTATGGCTACACCTTC.

This chain links TRBV4-3 with TRBJ2-3; D possibly corresponds to TRBD2 (6 bases). Germline-derived CDR1 and CDR2 are LGHNA and YSLEER. V was pared by 1 base and J by 2 bases, with 10 bases between. The CDR3 runs to 15 residues. DNA of the CDR3: TGCGCCAGCAGCCAAGGGTCTAGCGCCACAGATACGCAGTATTTT. It encodes CASSQGSSATDTQYF.

This clone was counted a few times. This chain joins TRBV7-8 and TRBJ1-2; TRBD1 matches 8 bases. Germline V gene sequence: CDR1 SGHVS, CDR2 FQNEAQ. V was pared by 4 bases and J by 6 bases, with 13 bases of the junction left unmatched. This CDR3 has 16 amino acids. The CDR3 loop is CASSSSGQGLLHGYTF. Here the CDR3 DNA reads TGTGCCAGCAGCTCGTCCGGACAGGGACTTTTGCATGGCTACACCTTC.

In this sample, this clone turned up a few times. The chain has TRBV18 and TRBJ2-3; D call uncertain. CDR3 length equals 15 residues. CDR1 KGHSH and CDR2 LQKENI come from the germline V gene. Trimming left V 8 bases short and J 0 bases short, with 15 bases between. The DNA for the CDR3 is TGTGCCAGCGCCGGTCTTTCTTCTAGCACAGATACGCAGTATTTT. This encodes CASAGLSSSTDTQYF.

The genes are TRBV9 and TRBJ1-1, with a possible D match to TRBD1 (6 bases). CDR3 size: 13 residues. Trimming pared 6 bases from V and 7 bases from J, leaving 16 bases between. Germline V gene sequence: CDR1 SGDLS, CDR2 YYNGEE. The DNA for the CDR3 is TGTGCCAGCAATTTAGGGGGAGAGTGTGAAGCTTTCTTT. It specifies CASNLGGECEAFF.

This chain joins TRBV7-6 and TRBJ1-2; 8 nucleotides align to TRBD1. Germline CDR1 is SGHVS and CDR2 is FNYEAQ. This CDR3 has 18 residues. Trimming removed 1 base from V and 4 bases from J; junction bases left unmatched: 14. The CDR3 nucleotides read TGTGCCAGCAGCTTAGGGCCTGGACAGGGCCTAAGGGGCTATGGCTACACCTTC. Translating gives CASSLGPGQGLRGYGYTF.

This clone was recorded a few times. The chain carries TRBV14 and TRBJ2-7, with 9 bases that match TRBD2. Trimming took 1 base from V and 2 from J; bases not matched to a gene: 0. This CDR3 has 14 amino acids. Germline CDR1 reads SGHDN; CDR2 reads FVKESK. CDR3 DNA: TGTGCCAGCAGCCAAGGACTAGCGGCCTACGAGCAGTACTTC. It codes for CASSQGLAAYEQYF. Full variable domain (outside the CDR3, taken from reference TRBV14 and TRBJ2-7): EAGVTQFPSHSVIEKGQTVTLRCDPISGHDNLYWYRRVMGKEIKFLLHFVKESKQDESGMPNNRFLAERTGGTYSTLKVQPAELEDSGVYFCASSQGLAAYEQYFGPGTRLTVT.

This clone was found a few times. The rearrangement links TRBV6-5 to TRBJ1-5; possibly TRBD1 for D (6 bases). CDR1 and CDR2 from the germline V gene are MNHEY and SVGAGI. The V end lost 5 bases, the J end lost 6 bases, and 17 bases lay between the germline ends. This CDR3 comprises 15 residues. The CDR3 sequence: CASSPGHLPTQPQHF. The CDR3 DNA is TGTGCCAGCAGTCCGGGACACCTGCCGACTCAGCCCCAGCATTTT.

The CDR3 spells CAWSPSPNTEAFF. The DNA of the CDR3 is TGTGCCTGGAGCCCCTCCCCGAACACTGAAGCTTTCTTT. This chain links TRBV30 with TRBJ1-1, with D unresolved. The CDR3 is made up of 13 amino acids. V lost 3 bases, J lost 1 base, and 9 bases lay in between. Germline V gives CDR1 GTSNPN, CDR2 SVGIG (reference sequence).

The rearrangement joins TRBV6-5 to TRBJ2-5; D perhaps matches TRBD1 (6 bases). Germline V gives CDR1 MNHEY, CDR2 SVGAGI. This CDR3 contains 14 residues. Trimming removed 5 bases from V and 4 bases from J, with 14 bases in between. The CDR3 DNA reads as TGTGCCAGCAGTGCCCAGACAGGTCGAGAGACCCAGTACTTC. This sequence encodes CASSAQTGRETQYF.

This rearrangement joins TRBV7-2 to TRBJ2-3; TRBD2 aligns across 11 bases. V dropped 3 bases and J dropped 4; count of bases not matched to a gene: 3. The CDR3 loop spans 15 amino acids. Per germline, CDR1 SGHTA and CDR2 FQGNSA. The CDR3 DNA is TGTGCCAGCAGCTTCCTAGCGGGAGGTTCAGATACGCAGTATTTT. This translates into CASSFLAGGSDTQYF.

The chain is built from TRBV28 and TRBJ1-5; the match to TRBD1 covers 7 bases. Germline assignment: CDR1 MDHEN and CDR2 SYDVKM. After removal of 6 bases from V and 2 bases from J, the junction contained 10 bases not matched to a gene. The CDR3 is 16 residues long. The chain's CDR3 is CASRESNRGGNQPQHF. DNA for the CDR3: TGTGCCAGCAGGGAATCCAACAGGGGTGGCAATCAGCCCCAGCATTTT.

CDR3: CASAGSSTNEKLFF. CDR3 bases: TGTGCCAGCGCCGGGTCCTCAACTAATGAAAAACTGTTTTTT. This rearrangement joins TRBV6-5 to TRBJ1-4; D unclear. V lost 8 bases and J 0 bases, leaving 10 bases between the germline ends. There are 14 residues in the CDR3. The germline gives CDR1 MNHEY, CDR2 SVGAGI.

The J gene is TRBJ2-1, the V gene TRBV2, with a tentative D call TRBD1 (6 bases). Between the trimmed V and J ends, which lost 6 bases and 2 bases, there was a span of 14 bases. Germline CDR1 SNHLY, CDR2 FYNNEI. This CDR3 is built from 15 residues. The CDR3 reads CASRYDRNPYNEQFF. The CDR3 region has the DNA TGTGCCAGCAGGTATGACAGGAACCCCTACAATGAGCAGTTCTTC.

This chain uses TRBV29-1 with TRBJ1-1; the match to TRBD1 covers 8 bases. The J segment lost 6 bases and the V segment lost 7 bases, leaving 4 bases of the junction unmatched. The germline gives CDR1 SQVTM, CDR2 ANQGSEA. The CDR3 spans 11 residues. CDR3 region: CSGTGGAEAFF. The CDR3 DNA is TGCAGCGGAACAGGGGGGGCTGAAGCTTTCTTT. The variable domain in full, with the rest retrieved from reference TRBV29-1 and TRBJ1-1, is SAVISQKPSRDICQRGTSLTIQCQVDSQVTMMFWYRQQPGQSLTLIATANQGSEATYESGFVIDKFPISRPNLTFSTLTVSNMSPEDSSIYLCSGTGGAEAFFGQGTRLTVV.

The table lists this clone with a count of one. V usage is TRBV5-1 and J usage is TRBJ2-7, with TRBD1 as a possible D gene (5 bases). The ends were cut back, 5 bases at V and 3 bases at J, with 12 bases in the middle. The CDR3 contains 13 residues. Germline values: CDR1 SGHRS, CDR2 YFSETQ. The CDR3 DNA reads as TGCGCCAGCAGTCTAAAAAGGGGCTACGAGCAGTACTTC. As protein: CASSLKRGYEQYF.

The CDR3 protein is CASSIAVQVQETQYF. CDR3 bases: TGTGCCAGTAGTATAGCAGTACAGGTCCAAGAGACCCAGTACTTC. The V and J genes are TRBV19 and TRBJ2-5; possibly TRBD1 for D (5 bases). Germline CDR1 and CDR2: LNHDA and SQIVND (reference sequence). Trimming pared 1 base from V and 1 base from J, leaving 10 bases between. The CDR3 loop spans 15 amino acids.

The V call is TRBV5-1, the J call TRBJ1-1, with TRBD1 identical over 7 bases. Per the germline V gene, CDR1 is SGHRS and CDR2 is YFSETQ. The CDR3 has 18 amino acids. V gave up 4 bases and J gave up 0 bases; unmatched junction bases: 15. CDR3 DNA: TGCGCCAGCAGCCCCCCTTCGACAGGGATCCCTGTGAACACTGAAGCTTTCTTT. This sequence encodes CASSPPSTGIPVNTEAFF.

This chain joins TRBV10-3 and TRBJ1-1, with D possibly TRBD1 on 6 matching bases. There are 14 residues in the CDR3. Trimming shortened V by 0 bases and J by 13 bases, and 18 bases separated the two germline ends. From germline, CDR1 is ENHRY and CDR2 SYGVKD. This chain's CDR3 is CAISESTRGGRNFF. CDR3 nucleotide sequence: TGTGCCATCAGTGAGTCGACTCGAGGGGGTCGTAATTTCTTT.

The chain employs TRBV5-4 and TRBJ1-1, with D tentatively TRBD1 (6 bases). The CDR3 is made up of 14 amino acids. Trimming removed 3 bases from V and 5 bases from J, with 14 bases in between. Germline loops: CDR1 SGHNT, CDR2 YYREEE (reference sequence). For the CDR3, the DNA is TGTGCCAGCAGCTCGACTACAGGGTTGACTGAAGCTTTCTTT. Encoded protein: CASSSTTGLTEAFF.

This sequence joins TRBV5-1 and TRBJ2-7, with 8 bases aligning to TRBD1. The CDR3 is made up of 12 amino acids. CDR1 and CDR2 (germline): SGHRS, YFSETQ. Losses at the gene ends were 6 bases for V and 5 bases for J; bases not matched to a gene: 4. CDR3 sequence (DNA): TGCGCCAGCAAACGACAGGGGAACGAGCAGTACTTC. Its protein product is CASKRQGNEQYF. The variable domain in full, completed from reference TRBV5-1 and TRBJ2-7, reads KAGVTQTPRYLIKTRGQQVTLSCSPISGHRSVSWYQQTPGQGLQFLFEYFSETQRNKGNFPGRFSGRQFSNSRSEMNVSTLELGDSALYLCASKRQGNEQYFGPGTRLTVT.

This chain links TRBV30 with TRBJ1-5; 8 positions match TRBD1. This CDR3 has 14 amino acids. Germline V lookup: CDR1 GTSNPN, CDR2 SVGIG (reference sequence). With 2 bases clipped from V and 5 bases from J, the junction kept 5 bases outside the gene matches. CDR3 coding DNA: TGTGCCTGGAGTCTATCAGGGGGCCATCAGCCCCAGCATTTT. This codes for CAWSLSGGHQPQHF.

Notes on this clone: One junction end disagrees with the germline gene, perhaps due to a read error. The V and J genes are TRBV7-9 and TRBJ2-7; D is perhaps TRBD1 (5 bases). The CDR3 spans 15 residues. CDR1 and CDR2 from the germline V gene are SEHNR and FQNEAQ (reference sequence). As DNA, the CDR3 is TGTTCCAGCAGCTTAGGGCAGGGCCTTCCTCGCGAGCAGTACTTC. Protein sequence: CSSSLGQGLPREQYF. Full variable domain (remainder filled in from reference TRBV7-9 and TRBJ2-7): DTGVSQNPRHKITKRGQNVTFRCDPISEHNRLYWYRQTLGQGPEFLTYFQNEAQLEKSRLLSDRFSAERPKGSFSTLEIQRTEQGDSAMYLCSSSLGQGLPREQYFGPGTRLTVT.

V and J are TRBV27 and TRBJ2-3, with D unclear. The CDR3 covers 12 residues. Germline loops: CDR1 MNHEY, CDR2 SMNVEV (reference sequence). With 3 bases removed from V and 8 bases from J, the gap between germline ends came to 9 bases. The CDR3 reads CASSFGRGTQYF. The DNA for the CDR3 is TGTGCCAGCAGTTTTGGTAGAGGTACGCAGTATTTT.

The rearrangement uses TRBV6-5 and TRBJ1-5; a possible D gene is TRBD1 (5 bases). The CDR3 sequence is 14 residues long. Germline CDR1 and CDR2: MNHEY and SVGAGI. Trimming cost V 1 base and J 7 bases, with 11 bases left between them. The DNA of the CDR3 is TGTGCCAGCAGTTACTTGGCAGGGCGACAGCCCCAGCATTTT. Translation gives CASSYLAGRQPQHF.

The CDR3 region has the DNA TGTGCCAGCAGCTTAGAATGGGGCACCAAGAACACTGAAGCTTTCTTT. Amino acids: CASSLEWGTKNTEAFF. The rearrangement links TRBV11-3 to TRBJ1-1; maybe TRBD1 (5 bases). Germline values: CDR1 SGHNT, CDR2 YENEEA. The CDR3 runs to 16 residues. V was pared by 0 bases and J by 1 base, with 12 bases between.

This clone has only one observation. This chain connects TRBV7-3 to TRBJ1-1; D unclear. The V gene lost 0 bases and the J gene lost 2 bases, with 7 bases spanning the gap. The CDR3 covers 14 residues. Germline CDR1 is SGHTA and CDR2 is FQGTGA. The chain's CDR3 is CASSLTPENTEAFF. The CDR3, as DNA: TGTGCCAGCAGCTTAACCCCAGAAAACACTGAAGCTTTCTTT. Based on the CDR3 plus reference TRBV7-3 and TRBJ1-1, the full variable domain is GAGVSQTPSNKVTEKGKYVELRCDPISGHTALYWYRQSLGQGPEFLIYFQGTGAADDSGLPNDRFFAVRPEGSVSTLKIQRTERGDSAVYLCASSLTPENTEAFFGQGTRLTVV.

This rearrangement joins TRBV28 to TRBJ2-7; TRBD2 might be the D (5 bases). Trimming left V 1 base short and J 3 bases short, with 7 bases between. CDR3 length: 13 amino acids. The germline V gene has CDR1 MDHEN and CDR2 SYDVKM. The CDR3 sequence: CASSLLGLYEQYF. In DNA form, the CDR3 reads TGTGCCAGCAGTTTATTAGGACTCTACGAGCAGTACTTC.

This clone was found a few times. This chain uses TRBV29-1 with TRBJ1-1; TRBD1 might be the D (6 bases). The V end was cut by 5 bases, the J end by 1 base, with 8 bases between. The CDR3 runs to 12 residues. Germline V gene lookup returns CDR1 SQVTM and CDR2 ANQGSEA. DNA for the CDR3: TGCAGCGTTCTACAGGGGAACACTGAAGCTTTCTTT. Translated, it gives CSVLQGNTEAFF.